The 30 T cell receptor beta chains below all came from one sample that was sequenced in a study of cytomegalovirus exposure and HLA in healthy donors. PCR was performed using 60 Vbeta and 13 Jbeta primers. Generated by immunoSEQ multiplex PCR, the TCRdb table keeps only in-frame clones and is missing some. This sample has over 150,000 clones; more than 60% occur once, and the top ten carry more than 4%. Sequencing was performed on PBMCs. Source of these receptors: a male donor in good health and CMV-seronegative.

The chain links TRBV5-4 to TRBJ2-7; 8 bases are shared with TRBD1. V shed 3 bases and J 4 bases; nucleotides not matched to a gene: 9. Germline values: CDR1 SGHNT, CDR2 YYREEE (reference sequence). The CDR3 is 15 residues long. CDR3 sequence: CASSWGRQGTYEQYF. The CDR3 DNA follows: TGTGCCAGCAGCTGGGGACGACAGGGGACTTACGAGCAGTACTTC.

This rearrangement joins TRBV4-1 to TRBJ2-7; 10 positions agree with TRBD1. J gave up 3 bases and V 2 bases, and 10 bases lay outside the gene matches. Germline CDR1 MGHRA, CDR2 YSYEKL. This CDR3 contains 17 residues. The CDR3, as DNA: TGCGCCAGCAGCCAAACAACCGGGACAGGGGTATACTACGAGCAGTACTTC. As protein: CASSQTTGTGVYYEQYF.

This clone appeared a single time. The V call is TRBV11-2, the J call TRBJ2-7, with TRBD2 matching over 7 bases. The ends lost 1 base at V and 2 bases at J; junction bases unmatched: 2. Germline V gene lookup returns CDR1 SGHAT and CDR2 FQNNGV. This CDR3 is built from 14 residues. In nucleotides, the CDR3 is TGTGCCAGCAGCTTAGCCAGCGGGGCCTACGAGCAGTACTTC. Translation gives CASSLASGAYEQYF. The full variable domain, its missing parts supplied by reference TRBV11-2 and TRBJ2-7, is EAGVAQSPRYKIIEKRQSVAFWCNPISGHATLYWYQQILGQGPKLLIQFQNNGVVDDSQLPKDRFSAERLKGVDSTLKIQPAKLEDSAVYLCASSLASGAYEQYFGPGTRLTVT.

J is TRBJ1-2 and V is TRBV7-2; D perhaps matches TRBD1 (5 bases). V lost 1 base to trimming and J lost 8 bases, with 11 bases between them. This CDR3 is built from 13 residues. The V gene's germline CDR1 is SGHTA and CDR2 FQGNSA. The CDR3 spells CASSLDRRGGYTF. The CDR3 DNA sequence: TGTGCCAGCAGCTTAGACAGGAGGGGCGGCTACACCTTC.

The V gene is TRBV27, the J gene TRBJ1-2; no firm D call. The CDR3 extends over 13 amino acids. Germline V gives CDR1 MNHEY, CDR2 SMNVEV (reference sequence). V was pared by 5 bases and J by 4 bases, with 11 bases between. The CDR3 sequence is CASSPRVGYGYTF. In DNA form, the CDR3 reads TGTGCCAGCAGTCCCCGAGTTGGCTATGGCTACACCTTC.

J is TRBJ2-3 and V is TRBV13; TRBD2 matches 10 bases. There are 19 residues in the CDR3. V shed 3 bases, J shed 4 bases, and the junction held 16 bases outside the gene matches. Germline CDR1 PRHDT, CDR2 FYEKMQ (reference sequence). The DNA for the CDR3 is TGTGCCAGCAGCTTCCAAGGGTTTAGGCTAGCGGGGGTTGCAGATACGCAGTATTTT. It yields the protein CASSFQGFRLAGVADTQYF.

This clone was found a few times. This chain joins TRBV6-1 and TRBJ2-2; TRBD1 matches 8 bases. This CDR3 contains 15 residues. Germline trimming cut 3 bases from V and 3 bases from J; bases unmatched to any gene: 3. The germline V gene has CDR1 MNHNS and CDR2 SASEGT. The CDR3 sequence is CASSDGQGHTGELFF. DNA of the CDR3: TGTGCCAGCAGTGATGGACAGGGTCACACCGGGGAGCTGTTTTTT.

V gene TRBV1 combines with J gene TRBJ2-2; the table's D call TRBD2 went unverified against the DNA. TRBV1 is labeled a pseudogene. The CDR3 covers 15 residues. The CDR3 here is CTSSLRVRNTGELFF. DNA for the CDR3: TGCACCAGCAGCTTGCGGGTGAGGAACACCGGGGAGCTGTTTTTT.

The genes are TRBV9 and TRBJ2-2, with D maybe TRBD2 (6 bases). Germline CDR1 SGDLS, CDR2 YYNGEE. The CDR3 loop spans 16 amino acids. The germline V and J ends were trimmed by 3 bases and 3 bases, with 15 bases remaining between them. The CDR3 DNA sequence: TGTGCCAGCAGCGATAGCGGTGGGACTTACACCGGGGAGCTGTTTTTT. Translated, it gives CASSDSGGTYTGELFF.

The gene calls are TRBV5-1 and TRBJ2-3; tentative D call: TRBD1 (5 bases). The V and J ends lost 5 bases and 0 bases respectively, with 13 bases between them. The CDR3 extends over 15 amino acids. Germline assignment: CDR1 SGHRS and CDR2 YFSETQ. The CDR3 DNA reads as TGCGCCAGCAGACGCTGGACATCTAGCACAGATACGCAGTATTTT. Translated, it gives CASRRWTSSTDTQYF.

The V gene is TRBV2, the J gene TRBJ1-3; TRBD1 matches at 8 bases. With 8 bases clipped from V and 4 bases from J, the junction kept 4 bases outside the gene matches. Germline V gives CDR1 SNHLY, CDR2 FYNNEI. The CDR3 is made up of 13 amino acids. The CDR3 loop reads CASLWDRGNTIYF. DNA of the CDR3: TGTGCCAGCCTCTGGGACAGGGGAAACACCATATATTTT.

V gene TRBV6-5 combines with J gene TRBJ1-1; D is unresolved. Trimming took off 0 bases at V and 1 base at J, with 9 bases between the two ends. There are 15 residues in the CDR3. Germline-derived CDR1 and CDR2 are MNHEY and SVGAGI. The chain's CDR3 is CASSYSGRPNTEAFF. In nucleotides, the CDR3 is TGTGCCAGCAGTTACTCGGGCAGACCGAACACTGAAGCTTTCTTT.

This chain joins TRBV5-8 and TRBJ1-1; 7 positions match TRBD1. This CDR3 spans 15 amino acids. Trimming cost V 4 bases and J 1 base; bases outside gene matches: 7. In germline, CDR1 is SGHTS, CDR2 YDEGEE. The CDR3 is CASSGQDAGNTEAFF. CDR3 nucleotides: TGTGCCAGCAGCGGACAGGACGCGGGGAACACTGAAGCTTTCTTT.

The chain uses TRBV5-1 and TRBJ1-1; no clear D. This CDR3 contains 14 residues. The germline CDR1 and CDR2 sequences are SGHRS and YFSETQ. Trimming removed 4 bases from V and 4 bases from J, with 14 bases in between. CDR3 protein: CASSTDTSFTEAFF. The CDR3 region has the DNA TGCGCCAGCAGCACTGACACTTCTTTCACTGAAGCTTTCTTT.

This chain links TRBV12-5 with TRBJ1-1; D remains ambiguous. Trimming cost V 0 bases and J 0 bases, with 14 bases left between them. The CDR3 covers 17 residues. The germline V gene has CDR1 LGHNT and CDR2 FRNRAP. The CDR3 loop is CASGLVRVNGMNTEAFF. CDR3 sequence (DNA): TGTGCTAGTGGTTTGGTACGGGTAAACGGGATGAACACTGAAGCTTTCTTT.

Here the CDR3 reads CASSLRTSGGWGNEQFF. As DNA, the CDR3 is TGTGCCAGCAGCCTTCGGACTAGCGGGGGCTGGGGGAATGAGCAGTTCTTC. This chain links TRBV9 with TRBJ2-1; 13 bases fit TRBD2. Germline CDR1 SGDLS, CDR2 YYNGEE. Unmatched junction bases numbered 11, after V lost 4 bases and J lost 7 bases. CDR3 length: 17 amino acids. Based on the CDR3 plus reference TRBV9 and TRBJ2-1, the full variable domain is DSGVTQTPKHLITATGQRVTLRCSPRSGDLSVYWYQQSLDQGLQFLIQYYNGEERAKGNILERFSAQQFPDLHSELNLSSLELGDSALYFCASSLRTSGGWGNEQFFGPGTRLTVL.

V is TRBV19 and J is TRBJ1-1, with D tentatively TRBD1 (6 bases). Trimming removed 4 bases from V and 1 base from J, with 13 bases in between. Per germline, CDR1 LNHDA and CDR2 SQIVND (reference sequence). CDR3 length: 15 amino acids. DNA of the CDR3: TGTGCCAGTAGTACCGCAGGGGTCGCGAACACTGAAGCTTTCTTT. Translated, it gives CASSTAGVANTEAFF. The complete variable domain, with remaining parts taken from reference TRBV19 and TRBJ1-1, reads DGGITQSPKYLFRKEGQNVTLSCEQNLNHDAMYWYRQDPGQGLRLIYYSQIVNDFQKGDIAEGYSVSREKKESFPLTVTSAQKNPTAFYLCASSTAGVANTEAFFGQGTRLTVV.

This clone occurred once. Additional DNA sequences in this sample encode the identical CDR3. The chain uses TRBV2 and TRBJ1-2; D gene unclear. Per germline, CDR1 SNHLY and CDR2 FYNNEI. The CDR3 covers 11 residues. V was pared by 6 bases and J by 4 bases, with 6 bases between. The CDR3 sequence is CASSSGYGYTF. CDR3 in DNA: TGTGCCAGCAGCAGCGGCTATGGCTACACCTTC.

The chain joins TRBV5-1 to TRBJ2-5; 13 nucleotides align to TRBD2. V lost 1 base to trimming and J lost 5 bases; unmatched junction nucleotides: 11. Per the germline V gene, CDR1 is SGHRS and CDR2 is YFSETQ. This CDR3 region has 18 residues. CDR3 region: CASSLIPGTSGVGETQYF. CDR3 nucleotide sequence: TGCGCCAGCAGCTTGATCCCCGGGACTAGCGGGGTAGGGGAGACCCAGTACTTC.

The chain carries TRBV12-2 and TRBJ1-2; the DNA was not compared with TRBD1, the D call given in the table. TRBV12-2 is described as a pseudogene. The CDR3 is 14 residues long. CDR3 sequence: CASRIPQGNYGYTF. DNA for the CDR3: TGTGCAAGTCGCATTCCACAGGGGAACTATGGCTACACCTTC.

The chain combines TRBV30 with TRBJ1-4, with a possible D match to TRBD1 (5 bases). V was clipped by 3 bases and J by 7 bases, with 9 bases between them. The CDR3 sequence is 12 residues long. Germline CDR1 is GTSNPN and CDR2 is SVGIG (reference sequence). The chain's CDR3 is CAWRGRGEKLFF. The CDR3 coding sequence is TGTGCCTGGAGGGGAAGGGGTGAAAAACTGTTTTTT.

The V gene is TRBV5-1, the J gene TRBJ2-7, with D perhaps matching TRBD2 (5 bases). The V end lost 7 bases, the J end lost 0 bases, and 11 bases lay between the germline ends. There are 13 residues in the CDR3. Germline V lookup: CDR1 SGHRS, CDR2 YFSETQ. The CDR3 region has the DNA TGCGCCAGCCTTGACGGGAACTCCTACGAGCAGTACTTC. It encodes CASLDGNSYEQYF.

This chain links TRBV7-6 with TRBJ1-5; TRBD1 is a possible D gene (6 bases). Germline lookup yields CDR1 SGHVS and CDR2 FNYEAQ. This CDR3 spans 12 amino acids. V was shortened by 5 bases and J by 5 bases, with 7 bases between the two germline ends. CDR3 sequence reads: CASSNRDQPQHF. The CDR3 coding sequence is TGTGCCAGCAGCAACAGGGATCAGCCCCAGCATTTT.

The V call is TRBV2, the J call TRBJ1-5; D possibly corresponds to TRBD1 (6 bases). This CDR3 spans 15 amino acids. V was shortened by 7 bases and J by 5 bases, with 18 bases between the two germline ends. The V gene's germline CDR1 is SNHLY and CDR2 FYNNEI. DNA of the CDR3: TGTGCCAGCAAGTTAGAGGACAGAACTTATCAGCCCCAGCATTTT. This sequence encodes CASKLEDRTYQPQHF.

The J gene is TRBJ2-7, the V gene TRBV4-3; 9 positions agree with TRBD2. The ends lost 6 bases at V and 4 bases at J; junction bases unmatched: 7. The CDR3 loop spans 14 amino acids. Germline V lookup: CDR1 LGHNA, CDR2 YSLEER. Here the CDR3 reads CASSSTLAGYEQYF. The DNA of the CDR3 is TGCGCCAGCAGTTCCACCCTAGCGGGGTACGAGCAGTACTTC.

CDR3 protein: CASSFDRAGDTQYF. CDR3 bases: TGTGCCAGCAGTTTCGACAGGGCCGGGGATACGCAGTATTTT. The V call is TRBV28, the J call TRBJ2-3; 7 positions match TRBD1. Germline CDR1 and CDR2: MDHEN and SYDVKM. This CDR3 region has 14 residues. V was clipped by 3 bases and J by 6 bases; unmatched bases: 6. The full variable domain, its missing parts supplied by reference TRBV28 and TRBJ2-3, is DVKVTQSSRYLVKRTGEKVFLECVQDMDHENMFWYRQDPGLGLRLIYFSYDVKMKEKGDIPEGYSVSREKKERFSLILESASTNQTSMYLCASSFDRAGDTQYFGPGTRLTVL.

The chain is built from TRBV7-9 and TRBJ2-7; 10 bases fit TRBD1. This CDR3 region has 13 residues. The V and J ends lost 8 bases and 2 bases, in that order; junction bases with no gene match: 3. Germline CDR1 is SEHNR and CDR2 is FQNEAQ (reference sequence). CDR3 amino acids: CASGQGVTYEQYF. The CDR3 DNA sequence: TGTGCCAGCGGACAGGGGGTGACCTACGAGCAGTACTTC. Full variable domain (outside the CDR3, taken from reference TRBV7-9 and TRBJ2-7): DTGVSQNPRHKITKRGQNVTFRCDPISEHNRLYWYRQTLGQGPEFLTYFQNEAQLEKSRLLSDRFSAERPKGSFSTLEIQRTEQGDSAMYLCASGQGVTYEQYFGPGTRLTVT.

The chain links TRBV21-1 to TRBJ2-1; the table gives TRBD2 as D, unverified against the DNA. TRBV21-1 is flagged as a pseudogene. The CDR3 loop spans 17 amino acids. The CDR3 nucleotides read TGTGCCAGCAGCTCCCCGGGAGGGCCTTCTCCATACAATGAGCAGTTCTTC. This encodes CASSSPGGPSPYNEQFF.

The chain's CDR3 is CASSGTGGNQPQHF. The DNA for the CDR3 is TGTGCCAGCAGTGGGACAGGGGGTAATCAGCCCCAGCATTTT. The chain uses TRBV25-1 and TRBJ1-5; 10 positions match TRBD1. CDR1 is MGHDK, CDR2 SYGVNS, per germline. This CDR3 has 14 amino acids. V dropped 4 bases and J dropped 4; count of bases not matched to a gene: 1.

On this clone: Other DNA sequences in the sample encode the same CDR3. The chain recombines TRBV7-2 with TRBJ2-7; D might be TRBD1 (7 bases). CDR3 size: 13 residues. Germline CDR1 is SGHTA and CDR2 is FQGNSA. The germline V and J ends were trimmed by 4 bases and 4 bases, with 11 bases remaining between them. The CDR3 spells CASSSSGGYEQYF. CDR3 nucleotides: TGTGCCAGCAGCTCGTCAGGGGGGTACGAGCAGTACTTC.